This TCR beta chain was observed in a study of blood T cell repertoires in COVID-19. Across the whole study: Donors in the United States, Italy and Spain gave samples during acute or convalescent COVID-19. From T cells, B-cell-depleted T cells, or PBMCs came the material, which was cDNA or gDNA.

Source study methods: Nucleated cell number was recorded as an estimate derived from reference gene primer amplification. Sequencing was performed with immunoSEQ multiplex PCR; in TCRdb, only in-frame clones are kept and a portion is missing. The V and J calls and the clone size are those of that table, but D and trimming were determined from the DNA. Among around 30,000 clones listed, about 86% were seen once. The CDR3 length is 17 residues. V trimming: 4 bases; J trimming: 6 bases; junction bases outside the gene matches: 13. Germline V gives CDR1 KGHDR, CDR2 SFDVKD. This receptor was identified in a woman aged 80 or over with active or convalescent COVID-19. The rearrangement joins TRBV24-1 to TRBJ2-1; 8 bases align to TRBD1. Sequences were obtained from peripheral blood. This chain's CDR3 is CATSDSSGRGHLNEQFF. In DNA form, the CDR3 reads TGTGCCACCAGTGACAGCTCCGGCAGGGGGCACCTCAATGAGCAGTTCTTC.